Listed below are T cell receptor beta chains from one sample, sequenced in a study of technical replicates of blood from several donors. Profiled with immunoSEQ multiplex PCR; TCRdb holds only in-frame clones, not every one. The sample shows 75,000 to 100,000 clones, around 94% of them seen only once. Input material: T cells isolated from PBMCs. These receptors came from a human donor in good health. Each CDR3 is given with its conserved first and last residue. The D gene is left open where the match is weak.

TRBV7-3	TRBD1	15	TRBJ2-7	TGTGCCAGCAGCCCGGGGACAGGGGCCGCCTACGAGCAGTACTTC	CASSPGTGAAYEQYF
TRBV9	.	14	TRBJ1-1	TGTGCCAGCAGCGTTAGCTCCCTAACCACTGAAGCTTTCTTT	CASSVSSLTTEAFF
TRBV7-7	.	16	TRBJ2-2	TGTGCTAGCAGCTTAGTCGGCGGGACGAACACCGGGGAGCTGTTTTTT	CASSLVGGTNTGELFF
TRBV6-5	TRBD1	15	TRBJ2-5	TGTGCCAGCAGTTATTTAGGACAGGGACAAGAGACCCAGTACTTC	CASSYLGQGQETQYF
TRBV25-1	TRBD2	14	TRBJ2-7	TGTGCCAGCAGTGATGGGACTAGCGCTAGGGAGCAGTACTTC	CASSDGTSAREQYF
TRBV27	TRBD2	17	TRBJ2-5	TGTGCCAGCAGTTTCCACGTTAGCGGGAGGTCGGGAGAGACCCAGTACTTC	CASSFHVSGRSGETQYF
TRBV5-1	TRBD2	15	TRBJ2-1	TGCGCCAGCAGCACCTCTAGCGGGGTCTACAATGAGCAGTTCTTC	CASSTSSGVYNEQFF
TRBV5-6	.	12	TRBJ2-2	TGTGCCAGCAGCTTACTTCCCGGGGAGCTGTTTTTT	CASSLLPGELFF
TRBV25-1	.	15	TRBJ2-1	TGTGCCAGCAGTGACTCAAAGTCAAGGAGCGGTGAGCAGTTCTTC	CASSDSKSRSGEQFF
TRBV18	TRBD2	17	TRBJ2-5	TGTGCCAGCTCACAGTCCCCGTCGCGGGAGAGAGGGGAGACCCAGTACTTC	CASSQSPSRERGETQYF
TRBV7-9	TRBD1	15	TRBJ2-1	TGTGCCAGCAGCTTACCCGGACAGGGTCGAAATGAGCAGTTCTTC	CASSLPGQGRNEQFF
TRBV29-1	TRBD1	12	TRBJ2-1	TGCAGCGTTGCGACAGGGGGGAATGAGCAGTTCTTC	CSVATGGNEQFF
TRBV19	.	16	TRBJ1-1	TGTGCCAGTAGTCTACGTTTAATGGGGGGTCAGGCCAGGGCTTTCTTT	CASSLRLMGGQARAFF
TRBV28	.	14	TRBJ1-4	TGTGCCAGCAGTTTCCTCAGGATTAATGAAAAACTGTTTTTT	CASSFLRINEKLFF
TRBV11-3	.	14	TRBJ1-1	TGTGCCAGCAGCTTCCAGCATCAGGGGACCAGAGCTTTCTTT	CASSFQHQGTRAFF
TRBV2	TRBD1	15	TRBJ2-3	TGTGCCAGAAAGGACCCGGGACAGCAACAAGATACGCAGTATTTT	CARKDPGQQQDTQYF
TRBV7-2	TRBD1	13	TRBJ1-2	TGTGCCAGCAGCCCCACAGGGGCGAAAGGCTACACCTTC	CASSPTGAKGYTF
TRBV6-5	.	16	TRBJ1-1	TGTGCCAGCAGTTATTGGATCCCAGGGGCCGGAACTGAAGCTTTCTTT	CASSYWIPGAGTEAFF
TRBV9	TRBD1	18	TRBJ2-2	TGTGCCAGCAGCGTAGTAGGACAGGGAGCTGCGAACACCGGGGAGCTGTTTTTT	CASSVVGQGAANTGELFF
TRBV5-1	TRBD1	15	TRBJ1-1	TGCGCCAGCAGCTTGGGGGACAGGGTGAACACTGAAGCTTTCTTT	CASSLGDRVNTEAFF
TRBV29-1	.	12	TRBJ2-7	TGCAGCGTTGAATTTCGCGGATACGAGCAGTACTTC	CSVEFRGYEQYF
TRBV7-3	TRBD2	16	TRBJ2-1	TGTGCCAGCAGTAGGCTAGCGGGAGGAGTTTACAATGAGCAGTTCTTC	CASSRLAGGVYNEQFF
TRBV18	.	13	TRBJ2-2	TGTGCCAGCTCACAAGAACAGGGCGGGGAGCTGTTTTTT	CASSQEQGGELFF
TRBV6-5	TRBD2	14	TRBJ2-5	TGTGCCAGCAGGGATAGCGGGAGGGAGGAGACCCAGTACTTC	CASRDSGREETQYF
TRBV27	.	12	TRBJ2-7	TGTGCCAGCAGCCACACCTTATACGAGCAGTACTTC	CASSHTLYEQYF
TRBV13	TRBD2	15	TRBJ2-7	TGTGCCAGCAACTTCAAAGGACTAGCGGCCTGCGTTGGGTACTTC	CASNFKGLAACVGYF
TRBV10-3	TRBD2	16	TRBJ2-1	TGTGCCATCAGTGGGGGGACTACGGTCGGCGACAATGAGCAGTTCTTC	CAISGGTTVGDNEQFF
TRBV5-8	TRBD1	16	TRBJ2-7	TGTGCCAGCAGCCTACCCCGGGACAGGGATTCCTACGAGCAGTACTTC	CASSLPRDRDSYEQYF
TRBV19	.	15	TRBJ2-4	TGTGCCAGTAGCATGATACGTGGGGCATCGGACATTCAGTACTTC	CASSMIRGASDIQYF
TRBV7-9	TRBD1	14	TRBJ1-4	TGTGCCAGCACCAGGGACAGGGGAAGTGAAAAACTGTTTTTT	CASTRDRGSEKLFF
TRBV7-9	.	12	TRBJ1-5	TGTGCCAGCAGCTTAGACTGGCAGCCCCAGCATTTT	CASSLDWQPQHF